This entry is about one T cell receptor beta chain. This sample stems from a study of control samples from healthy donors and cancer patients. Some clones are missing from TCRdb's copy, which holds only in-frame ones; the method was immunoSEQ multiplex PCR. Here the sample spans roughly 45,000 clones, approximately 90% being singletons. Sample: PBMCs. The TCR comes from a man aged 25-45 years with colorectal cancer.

CDR3 loop: CASSPDRATEAFF. CDR3 bases: TGTGCCAGCAGCCCGGACAGGGCTACTGAAGCTTTCTTT. The chain recombines TRBV7-2 with TRBJ1-1; 8 nucleotides line up with TRBD1. The germline gives CDR1 SGHTA, CDR2 FQGNSA. This CDR3 is built from 13 residues. V dropped 5 bases and J dropped 5; count of bases not matched to a gene: 4.